The 13 T cell receptor beta chains below were found in one sample sequenced in a study of cytomegalovirus exposure and HLA in healthy donors. The primer mix had 60 Vbeta and 13 Jbeta primers. Produced via immunoSEQ multiplex PCR; TCRdb's table is partial and in-frame only. The sample carries 140,000 to 150,000 clones, about three quarters recorded once. Sequencing was carried out using PBMCs. The receptor set was obtained from a male donor in good health and CMV-seronegative.

This clone was found a few times. This sequence joins TRBV19 and TRBJ1-1; tentatively, D is TRBD1 (5 bases). This CDR3 has 14 amino acids. CDR1 and CDR2 from the germline V gene are LNHDA and SQIVND (reference sequence). The V end was cut by 5 bases, the J end by 3 bases, with 13 bases between. CDR3 sequence: CASSLGAGDTEAFF. In nucleotides, the CDR3 is TGTGCCAGTAGTCTAGGGGCGGGGGACACTGAAGCTTTCTTT.

The chain uses TRBV15 and TRBJ2-3, with 8 positions matching TRBD2. Per the germline V gene, CDR1 is LNHNV and CDR2 is YYDKDF (reference sequence). J gave up 0 bases and V 4 bases, and 6 bases lay outside the gene matches. The CDR3 loop spans 16 amino acids. The CDR3, as DNA: TGTGCCACCAGCATAACTAGCGGATCTAGCACAGATACGCAGTATTTT. Translation gives CATSITSGSSTDTQYF. Complete variable domain (other parts from reference TRBV15 and TRBJ2-3): DAMVIQNPRYQVTQFGKPVTLSCSQTLNHNVMYWYQQKSSQAPKLLFHYYDKDFNNEADTPDNFQSRRPNTSFCFLDIRSPGLGDTAMYLCATSITSGSSTDTQYFGPGTRLTVL.

In its sample, this clone was seen once. The chain uses TRBV7-9 and TRBJ2-1; 7 bases line up with TRBD2. CDR3 length: 16 residues. In germline, CDR1 is SEHNR, CDR2 FQNEAQ (reference sequence). The V segment lost 1 base and the J segment 4 bases; nucleotides outside the gene matches: 7. The CDR3 DNA follows: TGTGCCAGCAGCTTAGAGGCGGGGGTTCCTTACAATGAGCAGTTCTTC. This translates into CASSLEAGVPYNEQFF.

The V call is TRBV19, the J call TRBJ1-1, with TRBD1 as a possible D gene (5 bases). The germline CDR1 and CDR2 sequences are LNHDA and SQIVND (reference sequence). The V end was cut by 3 bases, the J end by 7 bases, with 15 bases between. The CDR3 is 14 amino acids. CDR3 in amino acids: CASSMGGKGGEAFF. The CDR3 region has the DNA TGTGCCAGTAGTATGGGGGGAAAAGGAGGTGAAGCTTTCTTT.

V usage is TRBV7-9 and J usage is TRBJ2-5; 13 bases match TRBD2. V trimming: 5 bases; J trimming: 5 bases; junction bases outside the gene matches: 5. Germline assignment: CDR1 SEHNR and CDR2 FQNEAQ (reference sequence). This CDR3 contains 15 residues. The CDR3 spells CASSLTSGGGETQYF. The CDR3, as DNA: TGTGCCAGCAGCCTAACTAGCGGGGGGGGCGAGACCCAGTACTTC. Supplemented by reference TRBV7-9 and TRBJ2-5, the full variable domain reads DTGVSQNPRHKITKRGQNVTFRCDPISEHNRLYWYRQTLGQGPEFLTYFQNEAQLEKSRLLSDRFSAERPKGSFSTLEIQRTEQGDSAMYLCASSLTSGGGETQYFGPGTRLLVL.

The V gene is TRBV4-3, the J gene TRBJ1-5; D gene unclear. Germline CDR1 and CDR2: LGHNA and YSLEER. The V and J ends lost 1 base and 6 bases respectively, with 13 bases between them. The CDR3 length is 15 residues. CDR3 in amino acids: CASSQVMERSQPQHF. The CDR3 DNA sequence: TGCGCCAGCAGCCAAGTGATGGAGCGGAGTCAGCCCCAGCATTTT.

The rearrangement uses TRBV7-8 and TRBJ2-1, with a tentative D call TRBD2 (6 bases). V lost 4 bases to trimming and J lost 7 bases, with 8 bases between them. CDR3 length equals 12 residues. The germline V gene encodes CDR1 SGHVS and CDR2 FQNEAQ. CDR3 nucleotide sequence: TGTGCCAGCAGCTCCCGGGGGAATGAGCAGTTCTTC. Translating gives CASSSRGNEQFF.

The gene calls are TRBV11-2 and TRBJ2-7; 9 nucleotides line up with TRBD2. After removal of 5 bases from V and 3 bases from J, the junction contained 5 bases not matched to a gene. The CDR3 consists of 14 residues. Germline assignment: CDR1 SGHAT and CDR2 FQNNGV. This CDR3 is CASSPLAGSYEQYF. In DNA form, the CDR3 reads TGTGCCAGCAGCCCTCTAGCGGGGAGCTACGAGCAGTACTTC.

The CDR3 sequence is CASSLDPWGGNTEAFF. The CDR3 coding sequence is TGTGCCAGCAGCTTAGATCCTTGGGGGGGGAACACTGAAGCTTTCTTT. The rearrangement joins TRBV11-2 to TRBJ1-1; D perhaps matches TRBD1 (5 bases). V lost 0 bases and J lost 1, with 12 bases in between. The CDR3 is 16 residues long. Per the germline V gene, CDR1 is SGHAT and CDR2 is FQNNGV.

V and J are TRBV18 and TRBJ2-1, with 8 nucleotides matching TRBD1. Germline V gives CDR1 KGHSH, CDR2 LQKENI. V dropped 5 bases and J dropped 1; count of bases not matched to a gene: 7. The length of the CDR3 is 16 residues. CDR3 DNA: TGTGCCAGCTCAGGCGGACAGGGTGGATCCTACAATGAGCAGTTCTTC. Amino acid sequence: CASSGGQGGSYNEQFF. The variable domain in full, completed from reference TRBV18 and TRBJ2-1, reads NAGVMQNPRHLVRRRGQEARLRCSPMKGHSHVYWYRQLPEEGLKFMVYLQKENIIDESGMPKERFSAEFPKEGPSILRIQQVVRGDSAAYFCASSGGQGGSYNEQFFGPGTRLTVL.

This chain links TRBV15 with TRBJ1-5; 8 bases are a match to TRBD1. Germline CDR1 is LNHNV and CDR2 is YYDKDF (reference sequence). This CDR3 is built from 14 residues. The J segment lost 4 bases and the V segment lost 2 bases, leaving 1 base of the junction unmatched. The CDR3: CATSRWTGNQPQHF. The CDR3 region has the DNA TGTGCCACCAGCAGATGGACAGGGAATCAGCCCCAGCATTTT. The whole variable domain, remainder taken from reference TRBV15 and TRBJ1-5, is DAMVIQNPRYQVTQFGKPVTLSCSQTLNHNVMYWYQQKSSQAPKLLFHYYDKDFNNEADTPDNFQSRRPNTSFCFLDIRSPGLGDTAMYLCATSRWTGNQPQHFGDGTRLSIL.

This clone was detected a few times. This chain uses TRBV21-1 with TRBJ1-2; TRBD1 reflects the table's D call only, with no check against the DNA. TRBV21-1 is designated a pseudogene. CDR3 length: 16 residues. The CDR3 reads CASSTTHRTSNYGYTF. CDR3 nucleotides: TGTGCCAGCAGCACCACACACAGGACCAGTAACTATGGCTACACCTTC.

CDR3 DNA sequence: TGTGCCAGCAGTCCCCTTCGGGTTATCGGGGAGACCCAGTACTTC. Residues: CASSPLRVIGETQYF. The chain combines TRBV28 with TRBJ2-5, with D unclear. V lost 5 bases to trimming and J lost 5 bases, with 18 bases between them. The CDR3 sequence is 15 residues long. Germline V gene data show CDR1 as MDHEN and CDR2 as SYDVKM.